The 9 T cell receptor beta chains below come from one sample, sequenced in a study of blood T cell repertoires in COVID-19. Libraries were prepared by immunoSEQ multiplex PCR; TCRdb keeps only in-frame clonotypes and omits some of them. This sample has over 200,000 clones, with roughly 90% found just once. Sample: peripheral blood. The receptors stem from a man in his 60s who had recovered from COVID-19.

This chain connects TRBV6-5 to TRBJ1-5; D may be TRBD1 (6 bases). CDR3 length: 16 amino acids. V was trimmed by 0 bases and J by 15 bases, leaving 24 bases between them. Germline lookup yields CDR1 MNHEY and CDR2 SVGAGI. The CDR3 is CASSYSGKTGNQPGHF. The DNA of the CDR3 is TGTGCCAGCAGTTACTCTGGAAAAACAGGGAATCAGCCCGGGCATTTT.

This chain joins TRBV5-4 and TRBJ2-3; D possibly corresponds to TRBD1 (5 bases). Germline-derived CDR1 and CDR2 are SGHNT and YYREEE (reference sequence). Trimming pared 0 bases from V and 2 bases from J, leaving 7 bases between. The CDR3 length is 14 residues. The CDR3 nucleotides are TGTGCCAGCAGCTTGGAAGGGGTCACAGATACGCAGTATTTT. This codes for CASSLEGVTDTQYF. Full variable domain (remainder filled in from reference TRBV5-4 and TRBJ2-3): ETGVTQSPTHLIKTRGQQVTLRCSSQSGHNTVSWYQQALGQGPQFIFQYYREEENGRGNFPPRFSGLQFPNYSSELNVNALELDDSALYLCASSLEGVTDTQYFGPGTRLTVL.

V is TRBV28 and J is TRBJ1-2, with 7 bases that match TRBD1. Germline CDR1 and CDR2: MDHEN and SYDVKM. This CDR3 has 14 amino acids. The V segment lost 3 bases and the J segment 2 bases; nucleotides outside the gene matches: 3. The CDR3 sequence is CASSFTGANYGYTF. In DNA form, the CDR3 reads TGTGCCAGCAGTTTTACAGGGGCCAACTATGGCTACACCTTC.

The table lists this clone with a count of one. The chain combines TRBV9 with TRBJ1-3; D not resolved. CDR1 and CDR2 (germline): SGDLS, YYNGEE. Trimming removed 3 bases at V and 0 bases at J, with 10 bases between. The CDR3 contains 15 residues. CDR3 sequence: CASSEARASGNTIYF. CDR3 DNA sequence: TGTGCCAGCAGCGAAGCGAGGGCCTCTGGAAACACCATATATTTT. The whole variable domain, remainder taken from reference TRBV9 and TRBJ1-3, is DSGVTQTPKHLITATGQRVTLRCSPRSGDLSVYWYQQSLDQGLQFLIQYYNGEERAKGNILERFSAQQFPDLHSELNLSSLELGDSALYFCASSEARASGNTIYFGEGSWLTVV.

The chain uses TRBV6-4 and TRBJ1-4, with 7 nucleotides matching TRBD1. The CDR3 has 15 residues. With V trimmed by 5 bases and J by 3 bases, 6 bases remained unmatched. The germline CDR1 and CDR2 sequences are MRHNA and SNTAGT. The CDR3 DNA reads as TGTGCCAGCAGTATCCGGACAGGTTCTAATGAAAAACTGTTTTTT. As protein: CASSIRTGSNEKLFF.

This chain joins TRBV14 and TRBJ1-1, with 8 bases aligning to TRBD1. V gave up 2 bases and J gave up 4 bases; unmatched junction bases: 6. This CDR3 contains 15 residues. Germline V gene lookup returns CDR1 SGHDN and CDR2 FVKESK. Here the CDR3 reads CASSQPGGATTEAFF. DNA of the CDR3: TGTGCCAGCAGCCAACCAGGGGGCGCGACCACTGAAGCTTTCTTT.

The chain has TRBV19 and TRBJ1-2; no definite D call. The germline gives CDR1 LNHDA, CDR2 SQIVND (reference sequence). Trimming shortened V by 2 bases and J by 7 bases, and 20 bases separated the two germline ends. The CDR3 has 16 residues. The CDR3 nucleotides are TGTGCCAGTAGTATATCGACCTCACCGGGGATTCGTGGCTACACCTTC. Translation: CASSISTSPGIRGYTF.

This clone showed up just once. The chain is built from TRBV11-2 and TRBJ2-5, with 13 bases matching TRBD2. Germline V gene data show CDR1 as SGHAT and CDR2 as FQNNGV. The CDR3 covers 17 residues. The J segment lost 4 bases and the V segment lost 1 base, leaving 6 bases of the junction unmatched. The CDR3 loop reads CASSLGRLAGGGETQYF. The CDR3 DNA reads as TGTGCCAGCAGCTTAGGCCGACTAGCGGGAGGAGGAGAGACCCAGTACTTC.

The chain couples TRBV7-9 to TRBJ1-1; D is undetermined. The CDR3 covers 13 residues. V gave up 2 bases and J gave up 4 bases, with 8 bases separating them. Germline assignment: CDR1 SEHNR and CDR2 FQNEAQ (reference sequence). CDR3 region: CASSLSYSTEAFF. DNA for the CDR3: TGTGCCAGCAGCTTAAGTTACTCCACTGAAGCTTTCTTT. Complete variable domain (other parts from reference TRBV7-9 and TRBJ1-1): DTGVSQNPRHKITKRGQNVTFRCDPISEHNRLYWYRQTLGQGPEFLTYFQNEAQLEKSRLLSDRFSAERPKGSFSTLEIQRTEQGDSAMYLCASSLSYSTEAFFGQGTRLTVV.